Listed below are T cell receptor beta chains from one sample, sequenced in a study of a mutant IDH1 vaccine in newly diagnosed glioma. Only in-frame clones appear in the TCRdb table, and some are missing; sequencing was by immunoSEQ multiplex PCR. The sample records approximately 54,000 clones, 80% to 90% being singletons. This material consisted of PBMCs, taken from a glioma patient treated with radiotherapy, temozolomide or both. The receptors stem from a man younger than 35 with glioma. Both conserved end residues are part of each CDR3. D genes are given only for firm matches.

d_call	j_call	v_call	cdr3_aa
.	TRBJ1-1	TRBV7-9	CASSLVTPEAFF
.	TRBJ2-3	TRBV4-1	CASSQNRGSGTDTQYF
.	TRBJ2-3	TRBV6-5	CASRASLRQYF
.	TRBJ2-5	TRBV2	CASRDTLPVETQYF
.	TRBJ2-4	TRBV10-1	CASSEQGSGIKAKNIQYF
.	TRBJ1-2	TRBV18	CASSSVGGGANYGYTF
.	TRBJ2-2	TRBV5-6	CASSLVARVTGELFF
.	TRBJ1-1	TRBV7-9	CASSYKGTEAFF
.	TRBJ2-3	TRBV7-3	CASSLRRADTQYF
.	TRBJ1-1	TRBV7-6	CASSSTQTLLNTEAFF
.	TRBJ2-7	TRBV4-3	CASSQEGAPSYEQYF
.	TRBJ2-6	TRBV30	CACSSGANVLTF
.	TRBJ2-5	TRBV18	CASSPQPDAETQYF
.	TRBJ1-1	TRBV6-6	CASTLTQNTEAFF
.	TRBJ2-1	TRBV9	CASSFSGRDLNEQFF
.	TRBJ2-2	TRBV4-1	CASSQGRDTGELFF
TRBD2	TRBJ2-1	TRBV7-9	CASSSSSGTLYNEQFF